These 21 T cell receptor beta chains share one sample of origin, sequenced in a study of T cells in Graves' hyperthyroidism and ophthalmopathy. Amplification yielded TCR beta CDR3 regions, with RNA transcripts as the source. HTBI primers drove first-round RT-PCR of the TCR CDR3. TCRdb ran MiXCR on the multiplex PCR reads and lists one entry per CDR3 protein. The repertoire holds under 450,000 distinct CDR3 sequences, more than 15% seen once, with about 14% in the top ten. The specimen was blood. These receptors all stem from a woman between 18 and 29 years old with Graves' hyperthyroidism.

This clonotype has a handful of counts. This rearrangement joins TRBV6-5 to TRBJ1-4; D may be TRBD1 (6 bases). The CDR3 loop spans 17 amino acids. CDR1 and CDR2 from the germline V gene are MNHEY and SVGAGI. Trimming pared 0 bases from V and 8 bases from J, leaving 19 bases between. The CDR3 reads CASSYSGGRGALEKLFF. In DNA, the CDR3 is TGTGCCAGCAGTTACTCAGGGGGGCGCGGGGCCCTCGAAAAACTGTTTTTT.

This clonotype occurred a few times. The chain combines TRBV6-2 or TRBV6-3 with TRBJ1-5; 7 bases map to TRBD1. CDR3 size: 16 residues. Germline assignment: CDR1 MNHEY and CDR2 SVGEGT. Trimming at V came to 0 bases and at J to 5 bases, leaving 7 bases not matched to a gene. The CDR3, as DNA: TGTGCCAGCAGTTACTCGAACAGGGGAAACTATCAGCCCCAGCATTTT. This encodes CASSYSNRGNYQPQHF.

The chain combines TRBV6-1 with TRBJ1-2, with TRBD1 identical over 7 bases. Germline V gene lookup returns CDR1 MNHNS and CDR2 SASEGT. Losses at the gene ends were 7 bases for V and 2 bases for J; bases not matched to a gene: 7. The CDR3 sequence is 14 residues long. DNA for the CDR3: TGTGCCAGCATCCCCGGGACAGTAAACTATGGCTACACCTTC. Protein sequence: CASIPGTVNYGYTF.

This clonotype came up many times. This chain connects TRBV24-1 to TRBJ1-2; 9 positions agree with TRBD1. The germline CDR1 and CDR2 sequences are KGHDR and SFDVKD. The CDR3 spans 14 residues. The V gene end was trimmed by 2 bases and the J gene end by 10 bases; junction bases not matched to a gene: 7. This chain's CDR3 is CATSDSGQGLAYTF. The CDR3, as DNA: TGTGCCACCAGTGATTCGGGACAGGGTTTAGCCTACACCTTC.

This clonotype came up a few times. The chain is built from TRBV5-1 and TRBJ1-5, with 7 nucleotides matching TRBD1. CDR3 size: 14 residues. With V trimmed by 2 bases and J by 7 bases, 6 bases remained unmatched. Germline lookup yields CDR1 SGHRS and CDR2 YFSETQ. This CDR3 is CASSLTGEGQPQHF. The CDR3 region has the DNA TGCGCCAGCAGCTTAACAGGGGAGGGACAGCCCCAGCATTTT. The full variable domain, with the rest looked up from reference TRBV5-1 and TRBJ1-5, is KAGVTQTPRYLIKTRGQQVTLSCSPISGHRSVSWYQQTPGQGLQFLFEYFSETQRNKGNFPGRFSGRQFSNSRSEMNVSTLELGDSALYLCASSLTGEGQPQHFGDGTRLSIL.

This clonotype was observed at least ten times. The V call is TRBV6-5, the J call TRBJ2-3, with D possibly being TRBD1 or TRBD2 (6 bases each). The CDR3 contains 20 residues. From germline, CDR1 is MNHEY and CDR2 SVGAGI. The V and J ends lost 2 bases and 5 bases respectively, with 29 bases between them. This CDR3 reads CASSYPFKGEDTKNRDTQYF. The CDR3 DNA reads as TGTGCCAGCAGTTACCCCTTTAAGGGGGAGGACACAAAGAATCGAGATACGCAGTATTTT.

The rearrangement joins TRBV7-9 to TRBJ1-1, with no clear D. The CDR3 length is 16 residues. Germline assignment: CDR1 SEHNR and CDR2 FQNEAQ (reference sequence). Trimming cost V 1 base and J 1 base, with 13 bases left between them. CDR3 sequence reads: CASSLGGYSENTEAFF. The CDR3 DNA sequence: TGTGCCAGCAGCTTAGGGGGATACAGTGAGAACACTGAAGCTTTCTTT. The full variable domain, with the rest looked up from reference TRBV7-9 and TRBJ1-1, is DTGVSQNPRHKITKRGQNVTFRCDPISEHNRLYWYRQTLGQGPEFLTYFQNEAQLEKSRLLSDRFSAERPKGSFSTLEIQRTEQGDSAMYLCASSLGGYSENTEAFFGQGTRLTVV.

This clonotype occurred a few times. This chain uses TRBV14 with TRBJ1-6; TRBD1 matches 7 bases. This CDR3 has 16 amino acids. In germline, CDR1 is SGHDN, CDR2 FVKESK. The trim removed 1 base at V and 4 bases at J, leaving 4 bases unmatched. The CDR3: CASSQAPGQYNSPLHF. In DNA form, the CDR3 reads TGTGCCAGCAGCCAAGCGCCGGGACAGTATAATTCACCCCTCCACTTT.

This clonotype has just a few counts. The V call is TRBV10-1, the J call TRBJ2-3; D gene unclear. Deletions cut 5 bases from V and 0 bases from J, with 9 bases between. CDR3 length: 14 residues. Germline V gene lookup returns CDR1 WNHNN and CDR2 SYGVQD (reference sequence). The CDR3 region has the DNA TGCGCCAGCAGTAGAACAGATAGCACAGATACGCAGTATTTT. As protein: CASSRTDSTDTQYF.

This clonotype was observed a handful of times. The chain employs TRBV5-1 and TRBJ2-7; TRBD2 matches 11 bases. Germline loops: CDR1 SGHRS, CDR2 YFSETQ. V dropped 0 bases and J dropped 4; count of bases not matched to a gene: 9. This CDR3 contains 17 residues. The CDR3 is CASSLGTSGSLLYEQYF. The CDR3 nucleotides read TGCGCCAGCAGCTTGGGAACTAGCGGGAGTCTTCTTTACGAGCAGTACTTC.

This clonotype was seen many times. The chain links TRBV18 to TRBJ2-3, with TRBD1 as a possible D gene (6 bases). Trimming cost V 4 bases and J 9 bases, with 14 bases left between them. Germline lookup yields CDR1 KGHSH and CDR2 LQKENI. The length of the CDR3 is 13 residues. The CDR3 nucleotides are TGTGCCAGCTCACTGGGGGCCGTGGGGACGCAGTATTTT. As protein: CASSLGAVGTQYF.

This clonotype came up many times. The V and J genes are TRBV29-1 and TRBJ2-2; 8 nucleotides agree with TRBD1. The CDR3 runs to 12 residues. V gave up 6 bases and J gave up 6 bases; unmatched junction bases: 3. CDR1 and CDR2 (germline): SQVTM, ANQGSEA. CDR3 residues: CSVQQGAGELFF. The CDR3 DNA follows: TGCAGCGTCCAACAGGGGGCCGGGGAGCTGTTTTTT.

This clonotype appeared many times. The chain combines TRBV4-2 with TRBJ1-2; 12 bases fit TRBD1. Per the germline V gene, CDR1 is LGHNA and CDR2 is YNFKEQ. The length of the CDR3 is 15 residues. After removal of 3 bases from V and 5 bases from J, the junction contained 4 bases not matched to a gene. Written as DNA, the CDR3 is TGTGCCAGCAGCCAGCCGGGACAGGGGGCGTATGGCTACACCTTC. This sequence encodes CASSQPGQGAYGYTF.

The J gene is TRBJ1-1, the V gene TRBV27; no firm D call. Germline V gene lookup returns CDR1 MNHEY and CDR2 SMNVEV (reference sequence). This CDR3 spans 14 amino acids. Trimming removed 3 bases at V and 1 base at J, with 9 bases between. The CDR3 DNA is TGTGCCAGCAGTTTTACCTCCTCGAACACTGAAGCTTTCTTT. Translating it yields CASSFTSSNTEAFF.

CDR3 bases: TGTGCCAGTAGTATGGGGGGGACTAGCGGTCCTGGCTCCTACAATGAGCAGTTCTTC. Its translation: CASSMGGTSGPGSYNEQFF. V is TRBV19 and J is TRBJ2-1; TRBD2 matches 11 bases. V lost 3 bases, J lost 0 bases, and 10 bases stayed unmatched. This CDR3 is built from 19 residues. CDR1 and CDR2 (germline): LNHDA, SQIVND (reference sequence).

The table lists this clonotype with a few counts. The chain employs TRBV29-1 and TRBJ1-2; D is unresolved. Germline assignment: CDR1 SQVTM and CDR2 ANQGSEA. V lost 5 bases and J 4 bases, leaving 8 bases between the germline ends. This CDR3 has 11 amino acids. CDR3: CSVTRAYGYTF. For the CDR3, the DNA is TGCAGCGTTACCAGAGCCTATGGCTACACCTTC.

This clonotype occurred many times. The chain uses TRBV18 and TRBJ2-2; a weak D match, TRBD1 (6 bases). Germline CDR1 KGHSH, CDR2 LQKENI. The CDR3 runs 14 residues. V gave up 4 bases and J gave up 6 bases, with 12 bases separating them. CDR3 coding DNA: TGTGCCAGCTCACAAGTGGCAGGGGCCGGGGAGCTGTTTTTT. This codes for CASSQVAGAGELFF. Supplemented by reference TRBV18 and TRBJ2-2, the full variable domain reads NAGVMQNPRHLVRRRGQEARLRCSPMKGHSHVYWYRQLPEEGLKFMVYLQKENIIDESGMPKERFSAEFPKEGPSILRIQQVVRGDSAAYFCASSQVAGAGELFFGEGSRLTVL.

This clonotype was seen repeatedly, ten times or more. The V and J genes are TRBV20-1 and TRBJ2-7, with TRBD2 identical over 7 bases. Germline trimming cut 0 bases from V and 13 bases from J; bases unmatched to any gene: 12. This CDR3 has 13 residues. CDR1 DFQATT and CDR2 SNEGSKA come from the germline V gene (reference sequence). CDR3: CSARDLAADWQYF. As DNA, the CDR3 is TGCAGTGCTAGAGATCTAGCGGCAGACTGGCAATACTTC.

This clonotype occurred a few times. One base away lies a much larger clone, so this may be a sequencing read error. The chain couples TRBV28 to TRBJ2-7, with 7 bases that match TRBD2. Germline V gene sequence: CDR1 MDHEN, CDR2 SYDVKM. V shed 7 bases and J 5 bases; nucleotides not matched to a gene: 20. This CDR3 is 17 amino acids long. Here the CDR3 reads CASNLPLVGGGSNEQYF. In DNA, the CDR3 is TGTGCCAGCAACTTACCCCTCGTGGGTGGCGGGAGTAACGAGCAGTACTTC.

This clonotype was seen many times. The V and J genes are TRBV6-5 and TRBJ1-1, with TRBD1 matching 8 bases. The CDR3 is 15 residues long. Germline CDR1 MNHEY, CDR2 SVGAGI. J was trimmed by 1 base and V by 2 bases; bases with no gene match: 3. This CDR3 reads CASSYTGGRNTEAFF. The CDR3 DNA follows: TGTGCCAGCAGTTACACAGGGGGAAGGAACACTGAAGCTTTCTTT.

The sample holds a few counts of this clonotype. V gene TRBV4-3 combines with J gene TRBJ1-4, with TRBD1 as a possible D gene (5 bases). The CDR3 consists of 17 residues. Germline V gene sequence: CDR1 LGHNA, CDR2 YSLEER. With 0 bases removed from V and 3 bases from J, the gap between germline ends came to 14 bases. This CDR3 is CASSQDNPQGPNEKLFF. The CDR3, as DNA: TGCGCCAGCAGCCAAGATAACCCCCAGGGCCCTAATGAAAAACTGTTTTTT.